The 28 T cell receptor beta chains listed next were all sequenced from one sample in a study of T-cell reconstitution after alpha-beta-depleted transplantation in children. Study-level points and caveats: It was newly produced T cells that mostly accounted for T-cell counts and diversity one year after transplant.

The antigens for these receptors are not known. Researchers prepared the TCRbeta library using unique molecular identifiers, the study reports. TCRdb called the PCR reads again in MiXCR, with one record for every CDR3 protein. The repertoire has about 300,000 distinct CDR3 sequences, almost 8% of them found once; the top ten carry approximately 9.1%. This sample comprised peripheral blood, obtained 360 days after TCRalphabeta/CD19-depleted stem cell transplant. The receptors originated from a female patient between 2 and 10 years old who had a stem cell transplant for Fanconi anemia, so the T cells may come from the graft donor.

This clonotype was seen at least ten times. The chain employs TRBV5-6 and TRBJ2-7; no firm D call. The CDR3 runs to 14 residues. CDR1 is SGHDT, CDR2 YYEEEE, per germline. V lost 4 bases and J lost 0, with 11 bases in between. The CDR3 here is CASSTGPSSYEQYF. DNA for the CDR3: TGTGCCAGCAGCACCGGGCCGAGCTCCTACGAGCAGTACTTC. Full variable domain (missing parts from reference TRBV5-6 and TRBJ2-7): DAGVTQSPTHLIKTRGQQVTLRCSPKSGHDTVSWYQQALGQGPQFIFQYYEEEERQRGNFPDRFSGHQFPNYSSELNVNALLLGDSALYLCASSTGPSSYEQYFGPGTRLTVT.

This chain's CDR3 is CASSQGGLAGGPYNEQFF. The CDR3 bases are TGTGCCAGCAGCCAGGGGGGACTAGCGGGGGGACCCTACAATGAGCAGTTCTTC. V gene TRBV11-2 combines with J gene TRBJ2-1; 15 positions agree with TRBD2. There are 18 residues in the CDR3. Trimming cost V 5 bases and J 2 bases; bases outside gene matches: 7. Germline values: CDR1 SGHAT, CDR2 FQNNGV.

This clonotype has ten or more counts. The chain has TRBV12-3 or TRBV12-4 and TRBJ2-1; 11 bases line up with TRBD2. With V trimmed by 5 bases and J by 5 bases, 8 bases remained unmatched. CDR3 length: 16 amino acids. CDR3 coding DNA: TGTGCCAGCAGTCCCGGGACTAGCGGAGTTGACAATGAGCAGTTCTTC. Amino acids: CASSPGTSGVDNEQFF.

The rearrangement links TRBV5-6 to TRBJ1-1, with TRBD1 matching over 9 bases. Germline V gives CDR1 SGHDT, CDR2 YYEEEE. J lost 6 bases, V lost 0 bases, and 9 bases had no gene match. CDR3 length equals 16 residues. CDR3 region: CASSLEGQGLSPEAFF. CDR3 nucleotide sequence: TGTGCCAGCAGCTTGGAGGGACAGGGTTTAAGTCCTGAAGCTTTCTTT.

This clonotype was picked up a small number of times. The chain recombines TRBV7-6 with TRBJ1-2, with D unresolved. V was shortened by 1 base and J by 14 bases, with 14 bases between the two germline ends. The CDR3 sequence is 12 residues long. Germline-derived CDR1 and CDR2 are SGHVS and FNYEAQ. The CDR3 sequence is CASSLGRRPLTF. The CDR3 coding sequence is TGTGCCAGCAGCTTAGGACGGCGTCCATTAACCTTC.

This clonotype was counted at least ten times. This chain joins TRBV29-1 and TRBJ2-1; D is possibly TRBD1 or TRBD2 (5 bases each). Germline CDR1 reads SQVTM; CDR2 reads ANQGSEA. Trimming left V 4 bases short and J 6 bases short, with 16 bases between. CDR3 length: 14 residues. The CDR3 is CSVGGDRDLNEQFF. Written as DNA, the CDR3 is TGCAGCGTTGGAGGGGACCGCGACCTCAATGAGCAGTTCTTC.

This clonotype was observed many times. The chain's CDR3 is CASSLEVTDTQYF. The CDR3 region has the DNA TGCGCCAGCAGCTTGGAGGTCACAGATACGCAGTATTTT. This chain links TRBV5-1 with TRBJ2-3; D unclear. V lost 0 bases and J lost 2, with 4 bases in between. The germline CDR1 and CDR2 sequences are SGHRS and YFSETQ. CDR3 length equals 13 residues.

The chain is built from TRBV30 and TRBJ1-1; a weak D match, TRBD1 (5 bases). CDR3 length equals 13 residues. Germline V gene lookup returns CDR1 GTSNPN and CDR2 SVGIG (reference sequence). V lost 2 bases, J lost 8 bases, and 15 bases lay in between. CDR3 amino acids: CAWSRLRAGEAFF. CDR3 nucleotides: TGTGCCTGGAGTCGTTTACGGGCAGGGGAAGCTTTCTTT.

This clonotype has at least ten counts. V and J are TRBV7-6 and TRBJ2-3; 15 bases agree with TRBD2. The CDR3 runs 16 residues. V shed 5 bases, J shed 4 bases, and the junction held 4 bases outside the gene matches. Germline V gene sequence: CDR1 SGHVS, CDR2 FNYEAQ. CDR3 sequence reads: CASSKRTSGRADTQYF. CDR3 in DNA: TGTGCCAGCAGCAAGAGGACTAGCGGGAGGGCAGATACGCAGTATTTT. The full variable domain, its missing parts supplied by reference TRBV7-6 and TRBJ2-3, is GAGVSQSPRYKVTKRGQDVALRCDPISGHVSLYWYRQALGQGPEFLTYFNYEAQQDKSGLPNDRFSAERPEGSISTLTIQRTEQRDSAMYRCASSKRTSGRADTQYFGPGTRLTVL.

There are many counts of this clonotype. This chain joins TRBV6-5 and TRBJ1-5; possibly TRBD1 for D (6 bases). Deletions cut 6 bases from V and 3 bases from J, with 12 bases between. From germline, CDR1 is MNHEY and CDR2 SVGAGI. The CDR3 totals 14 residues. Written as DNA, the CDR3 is TGTGCCAGCAGCCTACAGGGACCCAATCAGCCCCAGCATTTT. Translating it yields CASSLQGPNQPQHF.

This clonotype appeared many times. The CDR3: CASSQAGAPNYGYTF. Here the CDR3 DNA reads TGCGCCAGCAGCCAAGCGGGGGCCCCTAACTATGGCTACACCTTC. The rearrangement joins TRBV4-3 to TRBJ1-2, with TRBD1 as a possible D gene (6 bases). CDR1 and CDR2 from the germline V gene are LGHNA and YSLEER. The V end was cut by 1 base, the J end by 0 bases, with 9 bases between. The CDR3 covers 15 residues.

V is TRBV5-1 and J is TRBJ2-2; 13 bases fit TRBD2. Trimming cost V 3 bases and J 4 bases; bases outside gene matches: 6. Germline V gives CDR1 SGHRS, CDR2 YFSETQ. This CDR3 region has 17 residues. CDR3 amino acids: CASSSGGLAGITGELFF. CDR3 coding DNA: TGCGCCAGCAGCTCCGGGGGACTAGCGGGAATCACCGGGGAGCTGTTTTTT.

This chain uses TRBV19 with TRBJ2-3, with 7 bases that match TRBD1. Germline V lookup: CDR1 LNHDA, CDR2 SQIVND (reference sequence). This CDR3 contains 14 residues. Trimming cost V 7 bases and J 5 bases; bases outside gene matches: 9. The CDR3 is CASTGTVGGDTQYF. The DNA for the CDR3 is TGTGCCAGTACGGGGACAGTGGGCGGAGATACGCAGTATTTT.

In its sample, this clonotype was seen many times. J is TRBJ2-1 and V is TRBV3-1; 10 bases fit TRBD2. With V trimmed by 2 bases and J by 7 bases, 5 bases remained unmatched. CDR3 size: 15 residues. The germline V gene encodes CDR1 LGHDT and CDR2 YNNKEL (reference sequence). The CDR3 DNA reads TGTGCCAGCAGCCAACGAGCGGGGGGGTGGAATGAGCAGTTCTTC. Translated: CASSQRAGGWNEQFF.

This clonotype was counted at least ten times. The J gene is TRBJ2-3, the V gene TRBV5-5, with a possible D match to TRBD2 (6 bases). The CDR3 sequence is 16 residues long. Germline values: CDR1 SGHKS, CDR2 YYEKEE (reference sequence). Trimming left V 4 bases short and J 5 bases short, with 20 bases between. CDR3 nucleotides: TGTGCCAGCAGCCTCCATGTCAGCGGGTTTGTAGATACGCAGTATTTT. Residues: CASSLHVSGFVDTQYF. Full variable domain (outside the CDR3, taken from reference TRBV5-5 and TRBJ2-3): DAGVTQSPTHLIKTRGQQVTLRCSPISGHKSVSWYQQVLGQGPQFIFQYYEKEERGRGNFPDRFSARQFPNYSSELNVNALLLGDSALYLCASSLHVSGFVDTQYFGPGTRLTVL.

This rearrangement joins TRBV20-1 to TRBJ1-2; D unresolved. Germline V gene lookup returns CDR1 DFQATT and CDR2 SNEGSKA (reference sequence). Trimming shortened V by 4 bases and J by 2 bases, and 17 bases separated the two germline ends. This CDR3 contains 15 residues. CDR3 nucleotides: TGCAGTGCTACCCTCCCTAGGGCCAAGAACTATGGCTACACCTTC. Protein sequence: CSATLPRAKNYGYTF.

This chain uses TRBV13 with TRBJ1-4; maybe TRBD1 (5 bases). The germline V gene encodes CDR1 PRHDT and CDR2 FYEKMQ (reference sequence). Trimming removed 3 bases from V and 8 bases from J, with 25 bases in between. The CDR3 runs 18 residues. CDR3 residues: CASSFLRGWRTRNEKLFF. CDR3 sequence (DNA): TGTGCCAGCAGCTTCCTAAGGGGATGGAGGACGCGGAACGAAAAACTGTTTTTT.

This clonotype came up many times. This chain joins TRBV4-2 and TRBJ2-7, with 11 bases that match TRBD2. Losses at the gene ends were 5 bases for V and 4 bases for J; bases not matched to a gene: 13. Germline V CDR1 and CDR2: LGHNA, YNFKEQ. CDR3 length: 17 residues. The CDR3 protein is CASSFNDGGTSGYEQYF. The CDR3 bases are TGTGCCAGCAGCTTTAACGATGGTGGGACTAGCGGATACGAGCAGTACTTC.

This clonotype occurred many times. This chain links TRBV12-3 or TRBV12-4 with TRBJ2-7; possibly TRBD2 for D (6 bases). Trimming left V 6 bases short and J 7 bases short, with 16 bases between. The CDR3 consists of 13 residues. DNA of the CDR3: TGTGCCAGCAGCACCGGGAGCCTCGGGGAGCAGTACTTC. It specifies CASSTGSLGEQYF.

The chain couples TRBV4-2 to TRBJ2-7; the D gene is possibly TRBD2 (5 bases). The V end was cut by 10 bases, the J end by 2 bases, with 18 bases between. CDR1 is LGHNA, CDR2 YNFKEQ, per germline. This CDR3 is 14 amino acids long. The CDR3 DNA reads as TGTGCCATGGGCCCCGGGCTAGCCGCCTACGAGCAGTACTTC. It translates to CAMGPGLAAYEQYF.

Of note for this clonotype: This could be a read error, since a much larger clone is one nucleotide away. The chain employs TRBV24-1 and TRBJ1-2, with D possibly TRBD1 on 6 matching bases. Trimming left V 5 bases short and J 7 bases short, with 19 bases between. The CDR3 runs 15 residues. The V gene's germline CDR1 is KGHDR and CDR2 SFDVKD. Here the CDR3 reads CATSATGTWASGYTF. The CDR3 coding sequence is TGTGCCACCAGTGCTACGGGGACATGGGCGTCTGGCTACACCTTC.

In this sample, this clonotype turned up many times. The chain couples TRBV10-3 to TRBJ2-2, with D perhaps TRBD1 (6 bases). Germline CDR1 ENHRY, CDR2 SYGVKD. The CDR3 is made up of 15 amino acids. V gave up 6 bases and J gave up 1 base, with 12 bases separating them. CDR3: CAIRTGLGNTGELFF. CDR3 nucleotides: TGTGCCATCAGGACAGGTCTCGGGAACACCGGGGAGCTGTTTTTT.

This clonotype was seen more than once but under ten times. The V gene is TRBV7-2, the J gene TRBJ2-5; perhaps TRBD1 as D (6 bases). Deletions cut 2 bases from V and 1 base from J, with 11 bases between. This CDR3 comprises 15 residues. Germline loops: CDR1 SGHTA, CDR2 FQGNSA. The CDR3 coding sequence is TGTGCCAGCAGCTTATTTCGGACAGTCCAAGAGACCCAGTACTTC. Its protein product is CASSLFRTVQETQYF.

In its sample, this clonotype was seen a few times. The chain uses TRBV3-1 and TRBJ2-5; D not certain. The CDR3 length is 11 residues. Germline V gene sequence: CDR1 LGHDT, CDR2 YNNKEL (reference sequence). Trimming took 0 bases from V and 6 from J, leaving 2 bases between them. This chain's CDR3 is CASSQEKTQYF. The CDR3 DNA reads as TGTGCCAGCAGCCAAGAAAAGACCCAGTACTTC.

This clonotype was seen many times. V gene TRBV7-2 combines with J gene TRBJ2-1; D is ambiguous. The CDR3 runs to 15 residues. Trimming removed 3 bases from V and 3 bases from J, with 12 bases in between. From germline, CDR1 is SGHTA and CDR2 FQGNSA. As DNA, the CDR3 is TGTGCCAGCAGCTTCCGGCCACTGGGCTACAATGAGCAGTTCTTC. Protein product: CASSFRPLGYNEQFF.

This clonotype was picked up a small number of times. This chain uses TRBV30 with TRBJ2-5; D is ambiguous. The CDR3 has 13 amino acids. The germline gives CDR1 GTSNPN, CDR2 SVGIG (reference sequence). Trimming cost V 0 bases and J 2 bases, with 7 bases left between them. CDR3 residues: CAWSVARQETQYF. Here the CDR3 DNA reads TGTGCCTGGAGTGTAGCTAGACAAGAGACCCAGTACTTC.

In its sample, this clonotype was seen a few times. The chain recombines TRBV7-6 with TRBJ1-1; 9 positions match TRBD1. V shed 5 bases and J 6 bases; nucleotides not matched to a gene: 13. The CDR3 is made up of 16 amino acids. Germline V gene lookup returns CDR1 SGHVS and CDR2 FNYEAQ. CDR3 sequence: CASSLDRGGVGAEAFF. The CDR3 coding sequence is TGTGCCAGCAGCCTGGACAGGGGAGGGGTAGGTGCTGAAGCTTTCTTT. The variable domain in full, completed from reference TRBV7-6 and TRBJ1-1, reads GAGVSQSPRYKVTKRGQDVALRCDPISGHVSLYWYRQALGQGPEFLTYFNYEAQQDKSGLPNDRFSAERPEGSISTLTIQRTEQRDSAMYRCASSLDRGGVGAEAFFGQGTRLTVV.

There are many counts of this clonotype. The CDR3 loop is CASSQPFGTGAWGEAFF. CDR3 DNA sequence: TGTGCCAGCAGCCAACCTTTCGGGACAGGGGCTTGGGGTGAAGCTTTCTTT. The chain couples TRBV4-2 to TRBJ1-1; 10 bases agree with TRBD1. Germline-derived CDR1 and CDR2 are LGHNA and YNFKEQ. J lost 7 bases, V lost 2 bases, and 13 bases had no gene match. The CDR3 spans 17 residues.